The following is a T cell receptor beta chain sequence with its context. The sample comes from a study of T cells in Graves' hyperthyroidism and ophthalmopathy. Study-wide background: Any treatment followed the collection of peripheral blood at initial diagnosis.

V was pared by 4 bases and J by 3 bases, with 8 bases of the junction left unmatched. The CDR3 covers 15 residues. CDR1 and CDR2 from the germline V gene are SGHTA and FQGNSA. TCR beta CDR3 region amplification was performed from RNA transcripts. In the first-round RT-PCR of the TCR CDR3, the HTBI primer set was used. Each CDR3 protein gets one entry after TCRdb re-called the multiplex PCR reads with MiXCR. Of about 610,000 distinct CDR3 sequences in the sample, under 15% were seen once. The sequence was obtained from a woman aged 40 to 50 with Graves' ophthalmopathy. The chain carries TRBV7-2 and TRBJ2-7; 8 nucleotides align to TRBD1. Specimen: blood. Here the CDR3 DNA reads TGTGCCAGCAGCTCAGGACAGGGCCGGTACTACGAGCAGTACTTC. Translating it yields CASSSGQGRYYEQYF.